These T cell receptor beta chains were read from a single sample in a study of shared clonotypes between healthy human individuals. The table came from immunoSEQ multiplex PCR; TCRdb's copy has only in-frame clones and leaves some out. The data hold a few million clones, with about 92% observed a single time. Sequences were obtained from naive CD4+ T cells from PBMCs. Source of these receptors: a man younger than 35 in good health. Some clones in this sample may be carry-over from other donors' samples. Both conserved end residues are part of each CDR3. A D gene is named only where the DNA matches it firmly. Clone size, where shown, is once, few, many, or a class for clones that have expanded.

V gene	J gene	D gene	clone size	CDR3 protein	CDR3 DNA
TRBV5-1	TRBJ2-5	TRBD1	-	CASSPSGTGGAETQYF	TGCGCCAGCAGCCCATCCGGGACAGGGGGCGCGGAGACCCAGTACTTC
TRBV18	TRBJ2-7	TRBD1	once	CASSSGPGQGSYEQYF	TGTGCCAGCTCGTCCGGCCCGGGACAGGGATCCTACGAGCAGTACTTC
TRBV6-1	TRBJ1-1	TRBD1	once	CASSGWDRSEAFF	TGTGCCAGCAGTGGTTGGGACAGATCTGAAGCTTTCTTT
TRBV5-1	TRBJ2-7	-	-	CASSLSLDEQYF	TGCGCCAGCAGCTTGAGTCTCGACGAGCAGTACTTC
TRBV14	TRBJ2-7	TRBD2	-	CASSLGLAGAREQYF	TGTGCCAGCAGCCTAGGATTAGCGGGAGCCCGCGAGCAGTACTTC
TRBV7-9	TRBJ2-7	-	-	CASSPGAGQYF	TGTGCCAGCAGCCCCGGGGCGGGGCAGTACTTC
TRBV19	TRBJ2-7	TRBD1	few	CASSTNAGGVRSSYEQYF	TGTGCCAGTAGTACAAATGCAGGGGGCGTCCGGAGCTCCTACGAGCAGTACTTC
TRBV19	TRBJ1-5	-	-	CASTQLGGYQPQHF	TGTGCCAGTACCCAACTAGGGGGGTACCAGCCCCAGCATTTT
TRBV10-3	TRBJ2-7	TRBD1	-	CAISAGQPSTPYEQYF	TGTGCCATCAGTGCGGGACAGCCTTCAACCCCCTACGAGCAGTACTTC
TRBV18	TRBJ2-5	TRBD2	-	CASSPQGTSETQYF	TGTGCCAGCTCACCACAGGGGACTAGTGAGACCCAGTACTTC
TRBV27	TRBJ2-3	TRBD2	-	CASSLLAAGVADTQYF	TGTGCCAGCAGTTTATTAGCAGCGGGAGTTGCAGATACGCAGTATTTT
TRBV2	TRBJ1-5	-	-	CASSEDSGWSNQPQHF	TGTGCCAGCAGTGAAGATTCGGGATGGAGCAATCAGCCCCAGCATTTT
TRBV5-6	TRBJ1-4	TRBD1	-	CASSSGQENEKLFF	TGTGCCAGCAGCTCGGGACAGGAGAATGAAAAACTGTTTTTT